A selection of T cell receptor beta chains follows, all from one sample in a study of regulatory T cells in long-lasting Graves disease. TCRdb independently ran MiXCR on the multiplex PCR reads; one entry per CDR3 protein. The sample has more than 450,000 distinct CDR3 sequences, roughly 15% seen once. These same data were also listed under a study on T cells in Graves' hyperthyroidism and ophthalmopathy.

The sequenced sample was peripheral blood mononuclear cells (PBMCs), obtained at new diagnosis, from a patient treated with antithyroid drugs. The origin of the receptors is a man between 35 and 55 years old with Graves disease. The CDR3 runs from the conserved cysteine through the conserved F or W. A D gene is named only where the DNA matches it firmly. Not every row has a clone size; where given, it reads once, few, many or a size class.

CDR3 protein: CASSPRMSTQYF
CDR3 DNA: TGTGCCAGCAGTCCGAGGATGTCTACGCAGTATTTT
J gene: TRBJ2-3
D gene: .
clone size: many
V gene: TRBV27

CDR3 protein: CASSDQGNEQFF
CDR3 DNA: TGTGCCAGCAGTGACCAGGGGAATGAGCAGTTCTTC
J gene: TRBJ2-1
D gene: .
clone size: many
V gene: TRBV2

CDR3 protein: CAWTGQSGETQYF
CDR3 DNA: TGTGCCTGGACAGGACAGAGTGGTGAGACCCAGTACTTC
J gene: TRBJ2-5
D gene: .
clone size: many
V gene: TRBV30

CDR3 protein: CASSSRDRVETQYF
CDR3 DNA: TGTGCCAGCAGCTCCCGGGACAGGGTTGAGACCCAGTACTTC
J gene: TRBJ2-5
D gene: TRBD1
clone size: many
V gene: TRBV7-8

CDR3 protein: CSARTSTNSYNEQFF
CDR3 DNA: TGCAGTGCAAGGACTAGCACTAACTCCTACAATGAGCAGTTCTTC
J gene: TRBJ2-1
D gene: TRBD2
clone size: .
V gene: TRBV20-1

CDR3 protein: CASSLGLVLRGPSTDTQYF
CDR3 DNA: TGCGCCAGCAGCTTGGGGCTGGTACTCAGGGGGCCTAGCACAGATACGCAGTATTTT
J gene: TRBJ2-3
D gene: TRBD1
clone size: many
V gene: TRBV5-1

CDR3 protein: CANRAANTGELFF
CDR3 DNA: TGTGCCAATAGGGCAGCGAACACCGGGGAGCTGTTTTTT
J gene: TRBJ2-2
D gene: .
clone size: many
V gene: TRBV6-1

CDR3 protein: CASSEIRAGELFF
CDR3 DNA: TGCGCCAGCAGTGAAATCAGGGCCGGGGAGCTGTTTTTT
J gene: TRBJ2-2
D gene: .
clone size: few
V gene: TRBV10-1

CDR3 protein: CASSLRDRGLGNIQYF
CDR3 DNA: TGTGCCAGCTCACTCCGGGACAGGGGCCTAGGCAACATTCAGTACTTC
J gene: TRBJ2-4
D gene: TRBD1
clone size: few
V gene: TRBV18

CDR3 protein: CASRRQAGNSPLHF
CDR3 DNA: TGTGCCAGCAGGAGACAGGCTGGAAATTCACCCCTCCACTTT
J gene: TRBJ1-6
D gene: .
clone size: few
V gene: TRBV6-2/TRBV6-3

CDR3 protein: CASSERLAGDEQYF
CDR3 DNA: TGTGCCAGCAGTGAAAGGCTAGCGGGTGACGAGCAGTACTTC
J gene: TRBJ2-7
D gene: TRBD2
clone size: many
V gene: TRBV2

CDR3 protein: CAWNVGTLYEQYF
CDR3 DNA: TGTGCCTGGAACGTTGGGACACTCTACGAGCAGTACTTC
J gene: TRBJ2-7
D gene: .
clone size: many
V gene: TRBV30

CDR3 protein: CAISESRAGIPYEQYF
CDR3 DNA: TGTGCCATCAGTGAGTCGAGGGCCGGAATCCCCTACGAGCAGTACTTC
J gene: TRBJ2-7
D gene: .
clone size: few
V gene: TRBV10-3

CDR3 protein: CASSSRSPAGGSDTQYF
CDR3 DNA: TGTGCCAGCAGCTCCCGGTCGCCAGCGGGAGGGTCAGATACGCAGTATTTT
J gene: TRBJ2-3
D gene: TRBD2
clone size: many
V gene: TRBV11-3

CDR3 protein: CAWSTTGAAFF
CDR3 DNA: TGTGCCTGGAGTACGACAGGGGCAGCTTTCTTT
J gene: TRBJ1-1
D gene: TRBD1
clone size: many
V gene: TRBV30

CDR3 protein: CASSEDGTPAAFF
CDR3 DNA: TGTGCCAGCAGTGAAGATGGGACCCCCGCGGCTTTCTTT
J gene: TRBJ1-1
D gene: .
clone size: .
V gene: TRBV2

CDR3 protein: CAISESASGGYEQYF
CDR3 DNA: TGTGCCATCAGTGAGTCGGCTAGCGGAGGCTACGAGCAGTACTTC
J gene: TRBJ2-7
D gene: TRBD2
clone size: .
V gene: TRBV10-3

CDR3 protein: CAWAGGSSYEQYF
CDR3 DNA: TGTGCCTGGGCCGGAGGGAGCTCCTACGAGCAGTACTTC
J gene: TRBJ2-7
D gene: .
clone size: .
V gene: TRBV30

CDR3 protein: CASKRTGGEETQYF
CDR3 DNA: TGTGCCAGCAAGAGGACAGGGGGCGAGGAGACCCAGTACTTC
J gene: TRBJ2-5
D gene: TRBD1
clone size: many
V gene: TRBV12-3/TRBV12-4

CDR3 protein: CASSSPGYTDTQYF
CDR3 DNA: TGTGCCAGCAGTTCCCCCGGCTACACAGATACGCAGTATTTT
J gene: TRBJ2-3
D gene: .
clone size: .
V gene: TRBV27

CDR3 protein: CASSIDHNYEQYF
CDR3 DNA: TGTGCCAGTAGTATAGATCATAACTACGAGCAGTACTTC
J gene: TRBJ2-7
D gene: .
clone size: .
V gene: TRBV19

CDR3 protein: CSVVWRTNTEAFF
CDR3 DNA: TGCAGCGTTGTATGGCGTACGAACACTGAAGCTTTCTTT
J gene: TRBJ1-1
D gene: .
clone size: many
V gene: TRBV29-1

CDR3 protein: CASSVGSGRTYEQFF
CDR3 DNA: TGTGCCAGCAGCGTAGGGAGCGGGAGGACATATGAGCAGTTCTTC
J gene: TRBJ2-1
D gene: TRBD2
clone size: few
V gene: TRBV9

CDR3 protein: CASSLEREQFF
CDR3 DNA: TGCGCCAGCAGCTTGGAGAGAGAGCAGTTCTTC
J gene: TRBJ2-1
D gene: .
clone size: .
V gene: TRBV5-1

CDR3 protein: CASSTQRTPVGNTGELFF
CDR3 DNA: TGTGCCAGCAGTACCCAGCGGACACCCGTCGGGAACACCGGGGAGCTGTTTTTT
J gene: TRBJ2-2
D gene: .
clone size: many
V gene: TRBV27

CDR3 protein: CATSGLGTEAFF
CDR3 DNA: TGTGCCACCAGTGGATTGGGGACTGAAGCTTTCTTT
J gene: TRBJ1-1
D gene: .
clone size: many
V gene: TRBV24-1

CDR3 protein: CASKAGGWDTGELFF
CDR3 DNA: TGTGCCAGTAAAGCGGGAGGATGGGACACCGGGGAGCTGTTTTTT
J gene: TRBJ2-2
D gene: TRBD2
clone size: .
V gene: TRBV19

CDR3 protein: CASSPTGGPRNTEAFF
CDR3 DNA: TGTGCCAGCAGTCCGACAGGGGGCCCGAGGAACACTGAAGCTTTCTTT
J gene: TRBJ1-1
D gene: TRBD1
clone size: many
V gene: TRBV12-3/TRBV12-4

CDR3 protein: CASSLVVGGQTISNTGELFF
CDR3 DNA: TGTGCCAGCAGCTTAGTAGTGGGGGGACAGACCATCTCGAACACCGGGGAGCTGTTTTTT
J gene: TRBJ2-2
D gene: .
clone size: few
V gene: TRBV7-6

CDR3 protein: CASSERQLILVNSPLHF
CDR3 DNA: TGTGCCAGCAGTGAACGGCAGCTTATACTCGTCAATTCACCCCTCCACTTT
J gene: TRBJ1-6
D gene: .
clone size: many
V gene: TRBV2

CDR3 protein: CASSLRIAGLSYEQYF
CDR3 DNA: TGTGCCAGCAGCTTAAGGATAGCGGGTCTCTCCTACGAGCAGTACTTC
J gene: TRBJ2-7
D gene: TRBD2
clone size: many
V gene: TRBV7-2

CDR3 protein: CSASSGGAGHGELFF
CDR3 DNA: TGCAGTGCTTCCTCAGGGGGCGCAGGCCACGGGGAGCTGTTTTTT
J gene: TRBJ2-2
D gene: TRBD1
clone size: many
V gene: TRBV20-1

CDR3 protein: CASSEGLAQSSYNEQFF
CDR3 DNA: TGTGCCAGCAGCGAAGGACTAGCGCAGAGCTCCTACAATGAGCAGTTCTTC
J gene: TRBJ2-1
D gene: TRBD2
clone size: few
V gene: TRBV5-8

CDR3 protein: CASRTQTRQGRDEQFF
CDR3 DNA: TGTGCCAGCAGGACACAAACTAGGCAGGGCCGGGATGAGCAGTTCTTC
J gene: TRBJ2-1
D gene: .
clone size: few
V gene: TRBV28

CDR3 protein: CSVDPPSNKKETQYF
CDR3 DNA: TGCAGCGTTGACCCCCCGAGTAACAAAAAAGAGACCCAGTACTTC
J gene: TRBJ2-5
D gene: .
clone size: few
V gene: TRBV29-1

CDR3 protein: CSAPGLAARESSYNEQFF
CDR3 DNA: TGCAGTGCCCCGGGACTAGCGGCACGTGAGAGCTCCTACAATGAGCAGTTCTTC
J gene: TRBJ2-1
D gene: TRBD2
clone size: few
V gene: TRBV20-1

CDR3 protein: CASSLRDRGSNNQPQHF
CDR3 DNA: TGTGCCAGCAGCTTACGGGACAGGGGGTCGAACAATCAGCCCCAGCATTTT
J gene: TRBJ1-5
D gene: TRBD1
clone size: many
V gene: TRBV5-1

CDR3 protein: CRAGTGGSYEQYF
CDR3 DNA: TGCAGGGCCGGGACAGGGGGCTCCTACGAGCAGTACTTC
J gene: TRBJ2-7
D gene: TRBD1
clone size: many
V gene: TRBV20-1

CDR3 protein: CASSSVLAGGGNEQFF
CDR3 DNA: TGCGCCAGCAGCTCAGTACTAGCGGGAGGGGGCAATGAGCAGTTCTTC
J gene: TRBJ2-1
D gene: TRBD2
clone size: many
V gene: TRBV5-1

CDR3 protein: CASSPQRRGINEQFF
CDR3 DNA: TGTGCCAGCTCACCACAAAGGAGGGGCATCAATGAGCAGTTCTTC
J gene: TRBJ2-1
D gene: .
clone size: .
V gene: TRBV18